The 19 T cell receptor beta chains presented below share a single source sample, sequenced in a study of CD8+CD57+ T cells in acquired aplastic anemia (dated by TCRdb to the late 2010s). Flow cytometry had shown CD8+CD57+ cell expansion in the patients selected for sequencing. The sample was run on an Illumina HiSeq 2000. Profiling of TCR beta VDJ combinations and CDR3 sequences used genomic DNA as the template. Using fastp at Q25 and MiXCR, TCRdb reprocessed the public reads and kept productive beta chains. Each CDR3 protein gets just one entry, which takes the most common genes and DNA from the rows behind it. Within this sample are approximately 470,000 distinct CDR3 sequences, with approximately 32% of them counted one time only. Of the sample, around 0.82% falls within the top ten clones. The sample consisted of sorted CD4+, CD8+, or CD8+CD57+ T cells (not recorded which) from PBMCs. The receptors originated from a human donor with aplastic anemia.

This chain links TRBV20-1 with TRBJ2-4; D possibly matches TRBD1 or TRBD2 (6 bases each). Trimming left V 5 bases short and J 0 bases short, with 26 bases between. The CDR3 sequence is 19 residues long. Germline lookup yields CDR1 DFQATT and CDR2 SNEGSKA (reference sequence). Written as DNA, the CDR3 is TGCAGTGCTCGAAGGGGACAAGCGGGTCTTCGGCTAGCCAAAAACATTCAGTACTTC. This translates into CSARRGQAGLRLAKNIQYF.

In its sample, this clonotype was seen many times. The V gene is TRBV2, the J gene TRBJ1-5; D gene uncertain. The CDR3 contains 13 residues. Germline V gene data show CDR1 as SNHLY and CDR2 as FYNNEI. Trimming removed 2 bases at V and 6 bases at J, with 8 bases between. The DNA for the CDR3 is TGTGCCAGCAGTGAAAGGGTTGTTCAGCCCCAGCATTTT. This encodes CASSERVVQPQHF.

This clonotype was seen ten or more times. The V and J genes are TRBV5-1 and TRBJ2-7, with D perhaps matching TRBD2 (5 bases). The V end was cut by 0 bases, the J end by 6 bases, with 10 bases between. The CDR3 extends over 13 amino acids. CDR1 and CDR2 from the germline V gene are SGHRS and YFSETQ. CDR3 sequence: CASSLDGVGEQYF. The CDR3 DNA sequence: TGCGCCAGCAGCTTGGACGGGGTCGGCGAGCAGTACTTC.

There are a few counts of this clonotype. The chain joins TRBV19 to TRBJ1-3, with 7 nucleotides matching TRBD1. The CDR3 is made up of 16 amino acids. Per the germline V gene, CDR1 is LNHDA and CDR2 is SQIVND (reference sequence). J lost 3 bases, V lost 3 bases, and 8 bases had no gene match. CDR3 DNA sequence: TGTGCCAGTAGTATGTGGGGACAGATTAATGGAAACACCATATATTTT. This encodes CASSMWGQINGNTIYF.

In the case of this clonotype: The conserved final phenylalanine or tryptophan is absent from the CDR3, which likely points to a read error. In nucleotides, the CDR3 is TGTGCCAGTATGGTCGTGGGCTCTGGGGCCAACGTCCTGACTTTA. It encodes CASMVVGSGANVLTL. The J gene is TRBJ2-6, the V gene TRBV19, with no clear D. CDR3 length: 15 amino acids. With 7 bases removed from V and 0 bases from J, the gap between germline ends came to 10 bases. Germline CDR1 LNHDA, CDR2 SQIVND (reference sequence).

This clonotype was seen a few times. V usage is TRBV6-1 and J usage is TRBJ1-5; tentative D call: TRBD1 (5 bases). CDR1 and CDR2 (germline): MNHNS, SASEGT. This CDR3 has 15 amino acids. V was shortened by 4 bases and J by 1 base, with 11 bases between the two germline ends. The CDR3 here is CASSAGRVSNQPQHF. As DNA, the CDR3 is TGTGCCAGCAGTGCAGGGCGGGTAAGCAATCAGCCCCAGCATTTT.

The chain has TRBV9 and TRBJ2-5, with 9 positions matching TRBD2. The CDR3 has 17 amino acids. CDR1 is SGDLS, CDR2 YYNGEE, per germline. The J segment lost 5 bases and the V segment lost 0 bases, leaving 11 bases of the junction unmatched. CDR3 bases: TGTGCCAGCAGCGTAGATCTGCGGGGGGGCCTTAGGGAGACCCAGTACTTC. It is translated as CASSVDLRGGLRETQYF.

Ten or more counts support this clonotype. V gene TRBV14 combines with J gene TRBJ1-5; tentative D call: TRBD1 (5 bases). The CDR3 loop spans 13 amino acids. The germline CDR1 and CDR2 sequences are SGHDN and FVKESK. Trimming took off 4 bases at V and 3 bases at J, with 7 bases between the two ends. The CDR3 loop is CASSPGLNQPQHF. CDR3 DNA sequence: TGTGCCAGCAGCCCGGGGCTCAATCAGCCCCAGCATTTT. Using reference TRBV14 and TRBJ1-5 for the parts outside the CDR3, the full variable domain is EAGVTQFPSHSVIEKGQTVTLRCDPISGHDNLYWYRRVMGKEIKFLLHFVKESKQDESGMPNNRFLAERTGGTYSTLKVQPAELEDSGVYFCASSPGLNQPQHFGDGTRLSIL.

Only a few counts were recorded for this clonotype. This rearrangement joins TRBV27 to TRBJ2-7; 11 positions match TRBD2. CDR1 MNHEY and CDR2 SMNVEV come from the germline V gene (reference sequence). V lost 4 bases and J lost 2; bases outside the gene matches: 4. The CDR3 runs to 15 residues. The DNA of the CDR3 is TGTGCCAGCAGTTCCGTAGCGGGAGGGCCCTACGAGCAGTACTTC. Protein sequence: CASSSVAGGPYEQYF.

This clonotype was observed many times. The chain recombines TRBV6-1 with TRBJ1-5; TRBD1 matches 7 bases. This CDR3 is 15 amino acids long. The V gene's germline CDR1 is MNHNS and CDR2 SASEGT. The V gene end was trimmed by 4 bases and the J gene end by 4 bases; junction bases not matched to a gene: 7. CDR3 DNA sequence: TGTGCCAGCAGTGCAGCCGGGACAGCAAATCAGCCCCAGCATTTT. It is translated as CASSAAGTANQPQHF.

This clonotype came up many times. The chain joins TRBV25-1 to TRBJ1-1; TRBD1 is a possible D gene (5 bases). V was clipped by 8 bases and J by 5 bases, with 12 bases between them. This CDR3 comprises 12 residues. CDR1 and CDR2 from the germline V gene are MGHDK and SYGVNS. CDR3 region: CASAAGVTEAFF. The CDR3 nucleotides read TGTGCCAGCGCCGCGGGGGTGACTGAAGCTTTCTTT.

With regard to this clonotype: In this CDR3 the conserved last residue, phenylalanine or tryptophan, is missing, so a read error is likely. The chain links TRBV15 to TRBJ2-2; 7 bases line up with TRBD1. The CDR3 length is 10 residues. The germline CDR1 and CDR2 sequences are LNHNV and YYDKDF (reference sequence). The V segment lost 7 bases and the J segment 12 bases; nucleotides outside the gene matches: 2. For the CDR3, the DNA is TGTGCCACCAAACAGGGGCAGCTGTTTTTA. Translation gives CATKQGQLFL.

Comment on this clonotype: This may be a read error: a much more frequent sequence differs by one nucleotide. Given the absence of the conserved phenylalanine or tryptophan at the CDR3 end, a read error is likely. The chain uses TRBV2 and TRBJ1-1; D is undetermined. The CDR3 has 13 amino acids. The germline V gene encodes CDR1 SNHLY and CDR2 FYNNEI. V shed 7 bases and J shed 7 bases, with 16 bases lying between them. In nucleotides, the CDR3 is TGTGCCAGCAAACCCGACCAATCAAATGAAGCTTTCTTG. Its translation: CASKPDQSNEAFL.

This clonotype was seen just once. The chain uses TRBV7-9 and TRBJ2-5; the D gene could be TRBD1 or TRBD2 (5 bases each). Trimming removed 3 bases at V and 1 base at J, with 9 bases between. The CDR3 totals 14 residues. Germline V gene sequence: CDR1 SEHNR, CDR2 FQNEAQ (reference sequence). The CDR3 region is CASSLGEFQETQYF. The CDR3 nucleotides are TGTGCCAGCAGCTTGGGGGAGTTCCAAGAGACCCAGTACTTC.

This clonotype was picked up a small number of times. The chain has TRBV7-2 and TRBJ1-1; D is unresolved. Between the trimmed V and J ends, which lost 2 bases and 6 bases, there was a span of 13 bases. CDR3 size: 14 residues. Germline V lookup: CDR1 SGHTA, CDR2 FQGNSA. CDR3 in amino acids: CASSLFPGRAEAFF. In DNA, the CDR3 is TGTGCCAGCAGCTTATTCCCGGGGAGGGCTGAAGCTTTCTTT.

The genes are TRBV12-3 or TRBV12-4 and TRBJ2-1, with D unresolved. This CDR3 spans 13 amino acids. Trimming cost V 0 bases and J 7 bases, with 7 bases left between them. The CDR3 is CASSLARLNEQFF. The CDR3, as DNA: TGTGCCAGCAGTTTAGCTAGGTTGAATGAGCAGTTCTTC.

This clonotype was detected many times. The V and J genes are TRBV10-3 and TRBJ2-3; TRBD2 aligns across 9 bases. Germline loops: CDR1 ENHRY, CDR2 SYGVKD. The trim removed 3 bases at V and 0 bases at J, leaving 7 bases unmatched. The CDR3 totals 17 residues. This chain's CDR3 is CAISDLSGGSSTDTQYF. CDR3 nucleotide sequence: TGTGCCATCAGTGACCTAAGCGGGGGGTCTAGCACAGATACGCAGTATTTT.

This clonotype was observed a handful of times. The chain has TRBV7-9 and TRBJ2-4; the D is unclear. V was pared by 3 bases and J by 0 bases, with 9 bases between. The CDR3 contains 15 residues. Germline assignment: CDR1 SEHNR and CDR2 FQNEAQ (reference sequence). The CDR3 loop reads CASSLGALAKNIQYF. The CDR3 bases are TGTGCCAGCAGCTTGGGTGCTTTAGCCAAAAACATTCAGTACTTC.

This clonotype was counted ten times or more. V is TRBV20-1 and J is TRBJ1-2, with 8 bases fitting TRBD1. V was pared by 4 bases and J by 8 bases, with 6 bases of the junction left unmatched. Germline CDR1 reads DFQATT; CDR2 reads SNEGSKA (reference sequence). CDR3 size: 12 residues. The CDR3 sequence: CSATGTGEGYTF. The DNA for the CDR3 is TGCAGTGCTACCGGGACAGGTGAAGGCTACACCTTC.